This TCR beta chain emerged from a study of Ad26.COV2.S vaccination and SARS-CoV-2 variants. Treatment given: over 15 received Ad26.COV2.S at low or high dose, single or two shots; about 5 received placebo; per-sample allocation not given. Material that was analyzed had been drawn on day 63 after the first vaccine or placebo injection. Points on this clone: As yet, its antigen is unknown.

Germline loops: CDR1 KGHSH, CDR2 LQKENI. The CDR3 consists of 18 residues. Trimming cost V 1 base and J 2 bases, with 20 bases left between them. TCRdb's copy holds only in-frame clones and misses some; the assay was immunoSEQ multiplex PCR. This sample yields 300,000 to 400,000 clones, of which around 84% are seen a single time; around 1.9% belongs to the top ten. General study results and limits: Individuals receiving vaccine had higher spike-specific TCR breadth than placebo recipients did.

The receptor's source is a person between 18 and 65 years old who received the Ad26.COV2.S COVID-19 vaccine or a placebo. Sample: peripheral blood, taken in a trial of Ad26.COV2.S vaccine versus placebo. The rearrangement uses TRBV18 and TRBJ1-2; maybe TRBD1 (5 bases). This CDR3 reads CASSPRQGELPGNYGYTF. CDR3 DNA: TGTGCCAGCTCACCACGGCAGGGAGAGCTCCCGGGGAACTATGGCTACACCTTC. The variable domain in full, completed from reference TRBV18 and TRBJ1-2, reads NAGVMQNPRHLVRRRGQEARLRCSPMKGHSHVYWYRQLPEEGLKFMVYLQKENIIDESGMPKERFSAEFPKEGPSILRIQQVVRGDSAAYFCASSPRQGELPGNYGYTFGSGTRLTVV.